The 27 T cell receptor beta chains listed next were all sequenced from one sample in a study of T cell responses to AZD1222 COVID-19 vaccine. The method was immunoSEQ multiplex PCR; TCRdb's version includes in-frame clones alone and lacks a portion of them. In the table there are 200,000 or so clones, approximately 94% of which are singletons. Sequencing was performed on peripheral blood, taken on day 0 of MenACWY control vaccination. The receptors here all came from an adult in good health.

The V and J genes are TRBV7-2 and TRBJ2-7; D possibly corresponds to TRBD1 (6 bases). V was trimmed by 1 base and J by 3 bases, leaving 13 bases between them. CDR1 and CDR2 (germline): SGHTA, FQGNSA. The CDR3 has 15 amino acids. CDR3: CASSLESAGVYEQYF. CDR3 sequence (DNA): TGTGCCAGCAGCTTAGAATCGGCAGGGGTCTACGAGCAGTACTTC.

The chain has TRBV7-2 and TRBJ2-1, with D perhaps being TRBD1 or TRBD2 (5 bases each). V was shortened by 2 bases and J by 1 base, with 9 bases between the two germline ends. Germline values: CDR1 SGHTA, CDR2 FQGNSA. The CDR3 has 15 amino acids. The CDR3 region has the DNA TGTGCCAGCAGCTTATGGGGGACGTCCTACAATGAGCAGTTCTTC. Amino acid sequence: CASSLWGTSYNEQFF.

The chain combines TRBV15 with TRBJ1-4; D possibly corresponds to TRBD1 (5 bases). The CDR3 is 12 amino acids. Germline V gene lookup returns CDR1 LNHNV and CDR2 YYDKDF (reference sequence). V gave up 0 bases and J gave up 12 bases, with 8 bases separating them. CDR3 sequence: CATSRDVGQLFF. The CDR3 nucleotides read TGTGCCACCAGCAGAGACGTGGGACAACTGTTTTTT.

This chain links TRBV29-1 with TRBJ1-6; 7 bases map to TRBD1. Trimming cost V 5 bases and J 6 bases; bases outside gene matches: 4. The CDR3 has 13 residues. Germline loops: CDR1 SQVTM, CDR2 ANQGSEA. CDR3 DNA: TGCAGCGTTCGACAGGGCGGTAATTCACCCCTCCACTTT. It yields the protein CSVRQGGNSPLHF.

Comment on this clone: In the same sample, other DNA sequences code for this CDR3. The chain couples TRBV5-1 to TRBJ2-7; 10 nucleotides match TRBD1. CDR3 length: 14 residues. Germline V gene data show CDR1 as SGHRS and CDR2 as YFSETQ. J gave up 4 bases and V 4 bases, and 5 bases lay outside the gene matches. The CDR3 here is CASSPGTGAYEQYF. The DNA for the CDR3 is TGCGCCAGCAGCCCTGGGACAGGGGCGTACGAGCAGTACTTC. The variable domain in full, with the rest retrieved from reference TRBV5-1 and TRBJ2-7, is KAGVTQTPRYLIKTRGQQVTLSCSPISGHRSVSWYQQTPGQGLQFLFEYFSETQRNKGNFPGRFSGRQFSNSRSEMNVSTLELGDSALYLCASSPGTGAYEQYFGPGTRLTVT.

The table lists this clone with a count of one. The chain uses TRBV30 and TRBJ1-3; perhaps TRBD1 as D (5 bases). Germline V CDR1 and CDR2: GTSNPN, SVGIG (reference sequence). This CDR3 region has 12 residues. V lost 4 bases to trimming and J lost 7 bases, with 11 bases between them. As DNA, the CDR3 is TGTGCCTGGATGGGGGGAGGGAACACCATATATTTT. Amino acid sequence: CAWMGGGNTIYF. The complete variable domain, with remaining parts taken from reference TRBV30 and TRBJ1-3, reads SQTIHQWPATLVQPVGSPLSLECTVEGTSNPNLYWYRQAAGRGLQLLFYSVGIGQISSEVPQNLSASRPQDRQFILSSKKLLLSDSGFYLCAWMGGGNTIYFGEGSWLTVV.

The genes are TRBV6-5 and TRBJ1-4; D is perhaps TRBD1 (5 bases). V was pared by 7 bases and J by 5 bases, with 11 bases between. CDR1 and CDR2 (germline): MNHEY, SVGAGI. The CDR3 runs to 13 residues. In DNA, the CDR3 is TGTGCCAGCAACAGGAGGTTAAATGAAAAACTGTTTTTT. It encodes CASNRRLNEKLFF.

This rearrangement joins TRBV12-3 or TRBV12-4 to TRBJ2-2, with D tentatively TRBD1 (5 bases). V lost 3 bases, J lost 6 bases, and 8 bases lay in between. The CDR3 is made up of 13 amino acids. DNA of the CDR3: TGTGCCAGCAGTTTTAGCAGGGCCGGGGAGCTGTTTTTT. Translating it yields CASSFSRAGELFF.

This chain connects TRBV28 to TRBJ2-7, with a weak D call TRBD1 (5 bases). The CDR3 loop spans 13 amino acids. Trimming took 2 bases from V and 5 from J, leaving 10 bases between them. Germline assignment: CDR1 MDHEN and CDR2 SYDVKM. The CDR3 region is CASSLNRFHEQYF. CDR3 bases: TGTGCCAGCAGTTTAAACAGGTTCCACGAGCAGTACTTC.

The count of this clone is one. The chain recombines TRBV19 with TRBJ1-2, with D hard to call. V was clipped by 3 bases and J by 0 bases, with 8 bases between them. CDR1 is LNHDA, CDR2 SQIVND, per germline (reference sequence). This CDR3 has 14 amino acids. CDR3 loop: CASSIKRSNYGYTF. The CDR3 nucleotides read TGTGCCAGTAGTATCAAGCGATCTAACTATGGCTACACCTTC.

This clone appeared once. The genes are TRBV28 and TRBJ2-2; possibly TRBD2 for D (5 bases). The CDR3 length is 12 residues. V lost 4 bases, J lost 5 bases, and 5 bases lay in between. The germline V gene has CDR1 MDHEN and CDR2 SYDVKM. The CDR3 region is CASSSGTGELFF. CDR3 DNA: TGTGCCAGCAGTTCGGGGACCGGGGAGCTGTTTTTT.

V gene TRBV2 combines with J gene TRBJ2-2, with D possibly matching TRBD1 (5 bases). Germline V gene sequence: CDR1 SNHLY, CDR2 FYNNEI. V lost 6 bases and J 5 bases, leaving 10 bases between the germline ends. This CDR3 spans 13 amino acids. CDR3 amino acids: CASRAGRTGELFF. The DNA of the CDR3 is TGTGCCAGCAGGGCAGGGCGGACCGGGGAGCTGTTTTTT.

Turning to this clone: Different DNA sequences within this sample yield the same CDR3. The V call is TRBV5-1, the J call TRBJ1-1; TRBD1 matches at 8 bases. The CDR3 is made up of 15 amino acids. Trimming cost V 2 bases and J 0 bases; bases outside gene matches: 3. In germline, CDR1 is SGHRS, CDR2 YFSETQ. The DNA for the CDR3 is TGCGCCAGCAGCTTAGGACAGGGTTTGAACACTGAAGCTTTCTTT. Translated: CASSLGQGLNTEAFF.

The chain is built from TRBV7-2 and TRBJ2-7; TRBD2 matches 7 bases. Per the germline V gene, CDR1 is SGHTA and CDR2 is FQGNSA. The CDR3 covers 14 residues. The junction had 0 bases not matched to a gene; V was cut back by 1 base and J by 0 bases. CDR3 DNA: TGTGCCAGCAGCTTAGGACTAGCCTCCTACGAGCAGTACTTC. Translating gives CASSLGLASYEQYF.

This chain joins TRBV2 and TRBJ1-6, with D perhaps matching TRBD1 (5 bases). CDR1 and CDR2 (germline): SNHLY, FYNNEI. This CDR3 has 15 residues. The V end lost 4 bases, the J end lost 13 bases, and 20 bases lay between the germline ends. The CDR3 sequence: CASSVGGPPSGPLHF. In nucleotides, the CDR3 is TGTGCCAGCAGTGTGGGGGGACCGCCAAGTGGCCCCCTCCACTTT.

The chain carries TRBV2 and TRBJ1-2, with D perhaps TRBD1 (6 bases). Germline loops: CDR1 SNHLY, CDR2 FYNNEI. V lost 3 bases to trimming and J lost 9 bases, with 20 bases between them. The CDR3 extends over 15 amino acids. DNA for the CDR3: TGTGCCAGCAGTGAGTCGGACAGCAGGCTCTCTAGCTACACCTTC. This translates into CASSESDSRLSSYTF.

The V gene is TRBV7-2, the J gene TRBJ2-2, with 16 bases identical to TRBD2. V trimming: 3 bases; J trimming: 5 bases; junction bases outside the gene matches: 9. The CDR3 runs 19 residues. The germline V gene encodes CDR1 SGHTA and CDR2 FQGNSA. CDR3 DNA sequence: TGTGCCAGCAGCTTCAAGGCGGGACTAGCGGGGGGGCCGACCGGGGAGCTGTTTTTT. Its translation: CASSFKAGLAGGPTGELFF.

This chain joins TRBV7-2 and TRBJ1-6, with D unclear. The CDR3 is 15 residues long. CDR1 and CDR2 (germline): SGHTA, FQGNSA. The ends were cut back, 4 bases at V and 4 bases at J, with 11 bases in the middle. The CDR3 here is CASSSSTRYNSPLHF. The CDR3 DNA is TGTGCCAGCAGCTCCTCGACAAGGTATAATTCACCCCTCCACTTT.

The V gene is TRBV12-3 or TRBV12-4, the J gene TRBJ1-5, with D unresolved. There are 13 residues in the CDR3. Trimming removed 4 bases from V and 0 bases from J, with 4 bases in between. CDR3 in DNA: TGTGCCAGCAGTTCAACTAGCAATCAGCCCCAGCATTTT. Amino acid sequence: CASSSTSNQPQHF.

The gene calls are TRBV4-1 and TRBJ2-1; TRBD2 might be the D (5 bases). Trimming took off 1 base at V and 2 bases at J, with 12 bases between the two ends. The CDR3 extends over 16 amino acids. Germline lookup yields CDR1 MGHRA and CDR2 YSYEKL. In DNA form, the CDR3 reads TGCGCCAGCAGCCAAGTGGTCGGGGAAGCCTACAATGAGCAGTTCTTC. It yields the protein CASSQVVGEAYNEQFF.

The genes are TRBV6-5 and TRBJ2-5; D is unclear. The CDR3 is 15 amino acids. The V gene's germline CDR1 is MNHEY and CDR2 SVGAGI. V was clipped by 6 bases and J by 1 base, with 15 bases between them. The CDR3 DNA reads TGTGCCAGCAGGGCCCTAGGGCTAGGCCAAGAGACCCAGTACTTC. Its protein product is CASRALGLGQETQYF.

For this clone: The identical CDR3 is also encoded by other nucleotide sequences in the sample. The chain employs TRBV2 and TRBJ2-7; 10 nucleotides agree with TRBD1. V gave up 8 bases and J gave up 4 bases; unmatched junction bases: 2. Germline lookup yields CDR1 SNHLY and CDR2 FYNNEI. The CDR3 is 12 amino acids. Here the CDR3 DNA reads TGTGCCAGCTCGGGACAGGGGTACGAGCAGTACTTC. It yields the protein CASSGQGYEQYF. Looking up the rest from reference TRBV2 and TRBJ2-7 gives the full variable domain: EPEVTQTPSHQVTQMGQEVILRCVPISNHLYFYWYRQILGQKVEFLVSFYNNEISEKSEIFDDQFSVERPDGSNFTLKIRSTKLEDSAMYFCASSGQGYEQYFGPGTRLTVT.

The rearrangement uses TRBV28 and TRBJ1-2; tentative D call: TRBD1 (6 bases). V lost 2 bases to trimming and J lost 8 bases, with 36 bases between them. Germline values: CDR1 MDHEN, CDR2 SYDVKM. The CDR3 spans 21 residues. The CDR3 DNA follows: TGTGCCAGCAGTTTAGGGTCGTGGAGGGGGTACTCCGGCCGACTAGCGTGGGGCTACACCTTC. It codes for CASSLGSWRGYSGRLAWGYTF.

This chain connects TRBV6-5 to TRBJ2-7; D perhaps matches TRBD2 (6 bases). The CDR3 length is 14 residues. The V gene's germline CDR1 is MNHEY and CDR2 SVGAGI. The ends were cut back, 7 bases at V and 6 bases at J, with 19 bases in the middle. CDR3: CASTDVGGSGEQYF. The CDR3 DNA sequence: TGTGCCAGCACCGACGTGGGGGGTTCTGGCGAGCAGTACTTC.

This chain's CDR3 is CASSFDRVTGELFF. The CDR3 DNA follows: TGTGCCAGCAGCTTCGACAGGGTCACCGGGGAGCTGTTTTTT. The genes are TRBV7-2 and TRBJ2-2; 7 nucleotides align to TRBD1. Germline V gene lookup returns CDR1 SGHTA and CDR2 FQGNSA. CDR3 length: 14 amino acids. V shed 3 bases and J 4 bases; nucleotides not matched to a gene: 2. Looking up the rest from reference TRBV7-2 and TRBJ2-2 gives the full variable domain: GAGVSQSPSNKVTEKGKDVELRCDPISGHTALYWYRQSLGQGLEFLIYFQGNSAPDKSGLPSDRFSAERTGGSVSTLTIQRTQQEDSAVYLCASSFDRVTGELFFGEGSRLTVL.

The chain recombines TRBV6-5 with TRBJ2-5; 9 bases map to TRBD1. Germline CDR1 MNHEY, CDR2 SVGAGI. CDR3 length: 14 amino acids. Germline trimming cut 6 bases from V and 5 bases from J; bases unmatched to any gene: 7. The CDR3 DNA reads TGTGCCAGCAGGGGGACAGGGAGAGGGGAGACCCAGTACTTC. Translation: CASRGTGRGETQYF.

The chain is built from TRBV19 and TRBJ1-1; no clear D. The CDR3 covers 14 residues. Germline CDR1 and CDR2: LNHDA and SQIVND (reference sequence). V was pared by 0 bases and J by 1 base, with 6 bases between. CDR3 coding DNA: TGTGCCAGTAGTATAGAGCTCGGGAACACTGAAGCTTTCTTT. It encodes CASSIELGNTEAFF.